The rows below give T cell receptor beta chains drawn from one sample of a study of T cell changes during pregnancy in multiple sclerosis. Here immunoSEQ multiplex PCR was the method, and the copy in TCRdb shows in-frame clones only, minus some. This sample carries under 55,000 clones, approximately 91% of them seen once, and the ten largest clones take roughly 10%. The specimen was CD8+ T cells from peripheral blood mononuclear cells, collected after pregnancy. These receptors were collected from a female donor with multiple sclerosis, enrolled in a pregnancy study. Each CDR3 is given with its conserved first and last residue. The D gene is left open where the match is weak. Part of the rows lack a size; the others show once, few, many or a class for expanded clones.

>once|14|TRBJ1-1|NA|TRBV9
TGTGCCAGCAGCGTGGGGGGGCAGGGCACTGAAGCTTTCTTT
CASSVGGQGTEAFF
>NA|15|TRBJ2-7|TRBD2|TRBV7-3
TGTGCCAGCAGCAACCCGACTAGCGGCTCCTACGAGCAGTACTTC
CASSNPTSGSYEQYF
>NA|14|TRBJ1-1|TRBD1|TRBV6-6
TGTGCCAGCAGTTACGGGACAGGGGGTGAATGGGCTTTCTTT
CASSYGTGGEWAFF
>NA|14|TRBJ2-7|NA|TRBV19
TGTGCCAGTAGTGCACCATCCCAGGTCTACGAGCAGTACTTC
CASSAPSQVYEQYF
>NA|14|TRBJ2-7|TRBD2|TRBV19
TGTGCCAGCCGGTTGAGTAGCGGGGGGGGAGAGCAGTACTTC
CASRLSSGGGEQYF
>NA|16|TRBJ1-5|NA|TRBV18
TGTGCCAGCTCACCCTCGGCCGGAGGTAGTAATCAGCCCCAGCATTTT
CASSPSAGGSNQPQHF
>NA|15|TRBJ1-2|TRBD1|TRBV6-1
TGTGCCAGCAGTGGCACGGACAGGGGGCTCTATGGCTACACCTTC
CASSGTDRGLYGYTF
>NA|13|TRBJ1-2|NA|TRBV2
TGTGCCAGCAAAGAGACAGTGAACTATGGCTACACCTTC
CASKETVNYGYTF
>NA|14|TRBJ1-2|TRBD1|TRBV5-6
TGTGCCAGCAGCTTCGGACAGGGGTCTTCGTACTACACCTTC
CASSFGQGSSYYTF
>NA|14|TRBJ1-2|NA|TRBV14
TGTGCCAGCAGCCCAACAGGGTTCGACTATGGCTACACCTTC
CASSPTGFDYGYTF
>NA|15|TRBJ2-1|TRBD2|TRBV19
TGTGCCAGTAGTATGAGCGGGGGGTTAGGCAATGAGCAGTTCTTC
CASSMSGGLGNEQFF
>NA|11|TRBJ2-1|NA|TRBV5-4
TGTGCCAGCACCACGGGGGAAGAGCAGTTCTTC
CASTTGEEQFF
>once|18|TRBJ2-2|TRBD1|TRBV13
TGTGCCAGCAGCTTAGGCCTCCCGAGGACAGGGAAAGGCGGGGAGCTGTTTTTT
CASSLGLPRTGKGGELFF
>NA|14|TRBJ1-1|NA|TRBV5-1
TGCGCCAGCAGCTTGGGGGGAGAGAACACTGAAGCTTTCTTT
CASSLGGENTEAFF
>NA|19|TRBJ2-6|NA|TRBV19
TGTGCCAGTAGTATTATCTTCGTGGCCCTAGCGTGGGGGGCCAACGTCCTGACTTTC
CASSIIFVALAWGANVLTF
>NA|13|TRBJ2-1|TRBD2|TRBV18
TGTGCCAGCTCACCCGGGGGGTACAATGAGCAGTTCTTC
CASSPGGYNEQFF
>NA|15|TRBJ2-3|NA|TRBV6-5
TGTGCCAGCAGTTTTTATCAGGGGAGCACAGATACGCAGTATTTT
CASSFYQGSTDTQYF
>NA|16|TRBJ2-1|TRBD2|TRBV2
TGTGCCAGCAGTTTTCCCAGCGGGGGGGCCGCTTTTGAGCAGTTCTTC
CASSFPSGGAAFEQFF
>NA|15|TRBJ2-1|NA|TRBV5-8
TGTGCCAGCAGCTTGGGCGGGGTATCCTACAATGAGCAGTTCTTC
CASSLGGVSYNEQFF
>NA|16|TRBJ2-5|TRBD2|TRBV11-2
TGTGCCAGCAGCGACGGGACTAGGGGATACCAAGAGACCCAGTACTTC
CASSDGTRGYQETQYF
>many|13|TRBJ2-7|NA|TRBV27
TGTGCCAGCAGTTTAGGTCAGACATACGAGCAGTACTTC
CASSLGQTYEQYF
>NA|12|TRBJ2-7|NA|TRBV9
TGTGCCAGCAGCGTAGGTCAGGGCGAGCAGTACTTC
CASSVGQGEQYF
>NA|13|TRBJ2-7|TRBD1|TRBV5-6
TGTGCCAGCGGCGACAGGGTAGCCTACGAGCAGTACTTC
CASGDRVAYEQYF
>NA|16|TRBJ2-6|NA|TRBV4-1
TGCGCCAGCAGCCAAGATTTCGGGACTGGGGCCAACGTCCTGACTTTC
CASSQDFGTGANVLTF
>NA|14|TRBJ1-4|NA|TRBV2
TGTGCCAGCAGTCAAAGGGGAACTAATGAAAAACTGTTTTTT
CASSQRGTNEKLFF
>once|13|TRBJ1-2|NA|TRBV9
TGTGCCAGCAGCGTAGTAGGGGATTATGGCTACACCTTC
CASSVVGDYGYTF
>NA|15|TRBJ1-1|NA|TRBV5-4
TGTGCCAGCAGCTTTTCTGGAGATGGTTCCACTGAAGCTTTCTTT
CASSFSGDGSTEAFF
>NA|18|TRBJ2-3|TRBD1|TRBV6-1
TGTGCCAGCAGTGAACGATCGGGGACAGGGATTATATTGGATACGCAGTATTTT
CASSERSGTGIILDTQYF
>NA|16|TRBJ1-4|NA|TRBV13
TGTGCCAGCAGCTTTAGGAGTGACAGCTTTAATGAAAAACTGTTTTTT
CASSFRSDSFNEKLFF
>once|15|TRBJ2-1|NA|TRBV7-9
TGTGCCAGCAGCACCGACAGGTATTCTTACAATGAGCAGTTCTTC
CASSTDRYSYNEQFF
>NA|15|TRBJ1-4|NA|TRBV10-2
TGCGCCAGCAGTGAGACCGGAGCAGCTAATGAAAAACTGTTTTTT
CASSETGAANEKLFF